A single sample is the source of the 9 T cell receptor beta chains below, sequenced in a study of blood T cell repertoires in COVID-19. Clones were sequenced by immunoSEQ multiplex PCR, and TCRdb holds only the in-frame ones, with some missing. The profile shows 150,000 to 200,000 clones, over 65% of them singletons. The sequencing sample was made of PBMCs or T cells enriched from blood (not recorded which). These receptors all stem from a woman aged 45 to 65 who had recovered from COVID-19.

The chain links TRBV29-1 to TRBJ1-2; D may be TRBD1 (5 bases). Germline V gene lookup returns CDR1 SQVTM and CDR2 ANQGSEA. The V end was cut by 3 bases, the J end by 4 bases, with 18 bases between. The CDR3 extends over 15 amino acids. The CDR3 coding sequence is TGCAGCGTTGAGGCAGGGTTAATATCCCTCTATGGCTACACCTTC. This sequence encodes CSVEAGLISLYGYTF.

The chain is built from TRBV6-6 and TRBJ2-7, with 8 bases identical to TRBD2. Germline-derived CDR1 and CDR2 are MNHNY and SVGAGI (reference sequence). Germline trimming cut 2 bases from V and 3 bases from J; bases unmatched to any gene: 6. The CDR3 has 15 residues. CDR3 coding DNA: TGTGCCAGCAGTTACGGGGGGAGCGGGGGCTACGAGCAGTACGTC. It specifies CASSYGGSGGYEQYV.

The V and J genes are TRBV7-8 and TRBJ1-2, with 7 bases lining up with TRBD1. With 5 bases clipped from V and 2 bases from J, the junction kept 5 bases outside the gene matches. Germline CDR1 reads SGHVS; CDR2 reads FQNEAQ. The CDR3 has 14 residues. This CDR3 reads CASSLGQANYGYTF. The CDR3 bases are TGTGCCAGCAGCCTAGGACAGGCGAACTATGGCTACACCTTC.

The genes are TRBV5-5 and TRBJ1-6; D not certain. Looked up from germline, CDR1 is SGHKS and CDR2 is YYEKEE (reference sequence). The CDR3 totals 16 residues. The V end was cut by 4 bases, the J end by 0 bases, with 11 bases between. DNA for the CDR3: TGTGCCAGCAGCCCTAGAGGGAGCTCCTATAATTCACCCCTCCACTTT. This codes for CASSPRGSSYNSPLHF.

V is TRBV18 and J is TRBJ2-1; D gene uncertain. There are 13 residues in the CDR3. Germline V gene lookup returns CDR1 KGHSH and CDR2 LQKENI. Trimming took off 4 bases at V and 4 bases at J, with 8 bases between the two ends. Here the CDR3 DNA reads TGTGCCAGCTCACGCGGTGAATACAATGAGCAGTTCTTC. This translates into CASSRGEYNEQFF. The whole variable domain, filled in from reference TRBV18 and TRBJ2-1, reads NAGVMQNPRHLVRRRGQEARLRCSPMKGHSHVYWYRQLPEEGLKFMVYLQKENIIDESGMPKERFSAEFPKEGPSILRIQQVVRGDSAAYFCASSRGEYNEQFFGPGTRLTVL.

This clone came up a few times. The J gene is TRBJ2-7, the V gene TRBV5-6; D possibly corresponds to TRBD2 (5 bases). Between the trimmed V and J ends, which lost 0 bases and 6 bases, there was a span of 10 bases. Looked up from germline, CDR1 is SGHDT and CDR2 is YYEEEE. This CDR3 spans 13 amino acids. CDR3 sequence: CASSLDPRGEQYV. CDR3 sequence (DNA): TGTGCCAGCAGCTTGGACCCCCGGGGCGAGCAGTACGTC.

This chain joins TRBV3-1 (or the pseudogene TRBV3-2) and TRBJ2-1; 11 bases line up with TRBD2. The V segment lost 0 bases and the J segment 8 bases; nucleotides outside the gene matches: 9. This CDR3 spans 17 amino acids. Germline values: CDR1 LGHDT, CDR2 YNNKEL (reference sequence). The CDR3 sequence is CASSQELAGVIEDEQFF. In DNA, the CDR3 is TGTGCCAGCAGCCAAGAACTAGCGGGAGTGATTGAGGATGAGCAGTTCTTC.

The rearrangement uses TRBV5-1 and TRBJ1-2; 8 bases line up with TRBD1. Looked up from germline, CDR1 is SGHRS and CDR2 is YFSETQ. V shed 0 bases, J shed 8 bases, and the junction held 9 bases outside the gene matches. The CDR3 runs to 15 residues. Written as DNA, the CDR3 is TGCGCCAGCAGCTTGGCCGGGCAGGGGGCGCGCGGCTACACCTTC. Translation: CASSLAGQGARGYTF.

This clone appeared a single time. The chain combines TRBV5-1 with TRBJ2-1; the match to TRBD2 covers 11 bases. Germline CDR1 and CDR2: SGHRS and YFSETQ. Germline trimming cut 0 bases from V and 0 bases from J; bases unmatched to any gene: 14. This CDR3 spans 21 amino acids. The CDR3 region is CASSLAGGLAGGRSSYNEQFF. CDR3 in DNA: TGCGCCAGCAGCTTGGCCGGGGGGCTAGCGGGAGGCCGGAGCTCCTACAATGAGCAGTTCTTC.